This passage covers 31 T cell receptor beta chains from one sample sequenced in a study of PD-L1 blockade in urothelial cancer. Here immunoSEQ multiplex PCR was the method, and the copy in TCRdb shows in-frame clones only, minus some. This sample has roughly 20,000 clones, with 80% to 90% found just once. The material was PBMCs, obtained around atezolizumab (anti-PD-L1) treatment. All receptors come from a man over 45 with urothelial cancer.

The rearrangement uses TRBV4-1 and TRBJ1-6; 7 bases fit TRBD1. The CDR3 has 16 residues. Germline assignment: CDR1 MGHRA and CDR2 YSYEKL. Unmatched junction bases numbered 8, after V lost 4 bases and J lost 5 bases. The CDR3 sequence: CASSPRDSFNNSPLHF. In nucleotides, the CDR3 is TGCGCCAGCAGCCCGAGGGACAGCTTCAATAATTCACCCCTCCACTTT.

The gene calls are TRBV6-5 and TRBJ2-1; the D is unclear. V lost 8 bases, J lost 7 bases, and 6 bases lay in between. Per the germline V gene, CDR1 is MNHEY and CDR2 is SVGAGI. CDR3 length: 10 residues. CDR3 coding DNA: TGTGCCAGCGGTCGGAATGAGCAGTTCTTC. It codes for CASGRNEQFF.

Here the CDR3 reads CASSLGTTSGGAWTDTQYF. The CDR3 nucleotides are TGCGCCAGCAGCTTGGGTACGACTAGCGGGGGGGCCTGGACAGATACGCAGTATTTT. This rearrangement joins TRBV5-1 to TRBJ2-3; 14 nucleotides align to TRBD2. The V gene's germline CDR1 is SGHRS and CDR2 YFSETQ. The CDR3 totals 19 residues. V was pared by 0 bases and J by 3 bases, with 9 bases of the junction left unmatched.

The chain uses TRBV6-1 and TRBJ2-1; 7 bases are a match to TRBD1. The J segment lost 3 bases and the V segment lost 6 bases, leaving 8 bases of the junction unmatched. Germline assignment: CDR1 MNHNS and CDR2 SASEGT. The CDR3 extends over 15 amino acids. CDR3 residues: CASRGQWPFYNEQFF. Here the CDR3 DNA reads TGTGCCAGCAGGGGACAGTGGCCTTTCTACAATGAGCAGTTCTTC.

The chain combines TRBV7-2 with TRBJ2-7; 10 positions agree with TRBD2. J was trimmed by 3 bases and V by 11 bases; bases with no gene match: 13. CDR3 length equals 15 residues. Germline-derived CDR1 and CDR2 are SGHTA and FQGNSA. The CDR3: CASRRRRLAGYEQYF. DNA for the CDR3: TGTGCCTCCAGGAGGAGACGACTAGCGGGCTACGAGCAGTACTTC.

The rearrangement joins TRBV30 to TRBJ1-3; TRBD1 aligns across 7 bases. Germline V CDR1 and CDR2: GTSNPN, SVGIG (reference sequence). Unmatched junction bases numbered 9, after V lost 0 bases and J lost 1 base. This CDR3 spans 17 amino acids. The CDR3 here is CAWSVPGTENSGNTIYF. CDR3 DNA sequence: TGTGCCTGGAGTGTACCCGGGACAGAGAATTCTGGAAACACCATATATTTT.

The chain combines TRBV7-9 with TRBJ1-3, with 12 positions matching TRBD1. The CDR3 sequence is 13 residues long. Trimming at V came to 4 bases and at J to 16 bases, leaving 8 bases not matched to a gene. CDR1 SEHNR and CDR2 FQNEAQ come from the germline V gene (reference sequence). The CDR3 nucleotides are TGTGCCAGCAGCTGGGACAGGGGGCCGGATTTGTATTTT. Translated: CASSWDRGPDLYF.

The chain joins TRBV30 to TRBJ1-3, with 9 bases fitting TRBD1. Germline V gene sequence: CDR1 GTSNPN, CDR2 SVGIG (reference sequence). After removal of 2 bases from V and 3 bases from J, the junction contained 8 bases not matched to a gene. The CDR3 has 16 residues. CDR3 in amino acids: CAWSTGTGFSGNTIYF. The CDR3 DNA sequence: TGTGCCTGGAGTACCGGGACAGGGTTCAGTGGAAACACCATATATTTT.

The sample holds one count of this clone. The V and J genes are TRBV10-1 and TRBJ1-6; 10 bases are a match to TRBD1. The V and J ends lost 5 bases and 7 bases, in that order; junction bases with no gene match: 2. The CDR3 runs to 14 residues. CDR1 is WNHNN and CDR2 is SYGVQD in the germline V gene (reference sequence). The chain's CDR3 is CASSPGQGNSPLHF. The CDR3, as DNA: TGCGCCAGCAGTCCGGGACAGGGGAATTCACCCCTCCACTTT.

The CDR3 DNA reads as TGCGCCAGCAGCTTGGAATCAACAACGAACACTGAAGCTTTCTTT. Protein: CASSLESTTNTEAFF. The gene calls are TRBV5-1 and TRBJ1-1; D call uncertain. This CDR3 contains 15 residues. From germline, CDR1 is SGHRS and CDR2 YFSETQ. V shed 0 bases and J shed 1 base, with 10 bases lying between them.

This rearrangement joins TRBV18 to TRBJ2-7, with a possible D match to TRBD1 (6 bases). V shed 1 base and J shed 4 bases, with 11 bases lying between them. This CDR3 has 14 amino acids. CDR1 and CDR2 from the germline V gene are KGHSH and LQKENI. This CDR3 is CASSPRSGEYEQYF. In DNA form, the CDR3 reads TGTGCCAGCTCACCACGTTCAGGGGAGTACGAGCAGTACTTC. Together with reference TRBV18 and TRBJ2-7, the CDR3 gives the full variable domain: NAGVMQNPRHLVRRRGQEARLRCSPMKGHSHVYWYRQLPEEGLKFMVYLQKENIIDESGMPKERFSAEFPKEGPSILRIQQVVRGDSAAYFCASSPRSGEYEQYFGPGTRLTVT.

This rearrangement joins TRBV5-1 to TRBJ2-7, with D possibly TRBD2 on 6 matching bases. Trimming shortened V by 0 bases and J by 0 bases, and 13 bases separated the two germline ends. Looked up from germline, CDR1 is SGHRS and CDR2 is YFSETQ. This CDR3 contains 16 residues. CDR3 nucleotide sequence: TGCGCCAGCAGCTTGGAAGTTTTCGGGAGCTCCTACGAGCAGTACTTC. This codes for CASSLEVFGSSYEQYF.

This chain uses TRBV5-1 with TRBJ2-5; a possible D gene is TRBD1 (5 bases). Germline assignment: CDR1 SGHRS and CDR2 YFSETQ. Trimming removed 1 base at V and 5 bases at J, with 9 bases between. This CDR3 contains 13 residues. This CDR3 is CASSLLRVETQYF. The CDR3 nucleotides read TGCGCCAGCAGCTTGCTCAGGGTGGAGACCCAGTACTTC.

V is TRBV4-3 and J is TRBJ2-1, with D tentatively TRBD1 (6 bases). V lost 4 bases to trimming and J lost 4 bases, with 14 bases between them. Per germline, CDR1 LGHNA and CDR2 YSLEER. The CDR3 is made up of 15 amino acids. In DNA form, the CDR3 reads TGCGCCAGCAGCCGGGGGCTTATTACTTACAATGAGCAGTTCTTC. It is translated as CASSRGLITYNEQFF.

The chain employs TRBV5-4 and TRBJ2-1; 7 bases align to TRBD2. CDR3 length: 14 residues. Looked up from germline, CDR1 is SGHNT and CDR2 is YYREEE (reference sequence). Unmatched junction bases numbered 1, after V lost 0 bases and J lost 4 bases. CDR3 in amino acids: CASSLEGGYNEQFF. The DNA for the CDR3 is TGTGCCAGCAGCTTGGAGGGAGGGTACAATGAGCAGTTCTTC.

This clone was recorded a few times. The chain is built from TRBV20-1 and TRBJ2-7; D is ambiguous. This CDR3 comprises 11 residues. The ends were cut back, 6 bases at V and 3 bases at J, with 9 bases in the middle. Germline assignment: CDR1 DFQATT and CDR2 SNEGSKA (reference sequence). CDR3 sequence reads: CSARANYEQYF. The CDR3 DNA follows: TGCAGTGCCCGTGCTAACTACGAGCAGTACTTC.

This chain joins TRBV7-9 and TRBJ2-3; perhaps TRBD2 as D (6 bases). Germline V gene lookup returns CDR1 SEHNR and CDR2 FQNEAQ (reference sequence). There are 14 residues in the CDR3. Trimming stripped 6 bases from V and 0 bases from J, with 10 bases between. The CDR3 DNA follows: TGTGCCAGCAGACCCGGACTAAGCACAGATACGCAGTATTTT. Translating gives CASRPGLSTDTQYF. Filled out from reference TRBV7-9 and TRBJ2-3, the complete variable domain reads DTGVSQNPRHKITKRGQNVTFRCDPISEHNRLYWYRQTLGQGPEFLTYFQNEAQLEKSRLLSDRFSAERPKGSFSTLEIQRTEQGDSAMYLCASRPGLSTDTQYFGPGTRLTVL.

The chain has TRBV5-5 and TRBJ2-7; 9 positions agree with TRBD1. V lost 4 bases and J lost 0; bases outside the gene matches: 2. CDR1 and CDR2 (germline): SGHKS, YYEKEE (reference sequence). The CDR3 is 14 residues long. The CDR3 region is CASSPGQGSYEQYF. CDR3 DNA sequence: TGTGCCAGCAGCCCGGGACAGGGCTCCTACGAGCAGTACTTC. Combining the CDR3 with reference TRBV5-5 and TRBJ2-7 gives the whole variable domain DAGVTQSPTHLIKTRGQQVTLRCSPISGHKSVSWYQQVLGQGPQFIFQYYEKEERGRGNFPDRFSARQFPNYSSELNVNALLLGDSALYLCASSPGQGSYEQYFGPGTRLTVT.

The genes are TRBV12-5 and TRBJ2-7; the match to TRBD2 covers 12 bases. Germline-derived CDR1 and CDR2 are LGHNT and FRNRAP. The V gene end was trimmed by 5 bases and the J gene end by 8 bases; junction bases not matched to a gene: 10. The CDR3 covers 15 residues. The CDR3 DNA sequence: TGTGCTAGTGGTACCCTAGCGGGGGGGCTCTTAAAGCAGTACTTC. Translating gives CASGTLAGGLLKQYF.

The CDR3 reads CASSLGAGVNPSTDTQYF. The CDR3 nucleotides are TGTGCCAGCAGCTTAGGGGCGGGAGTAAATCCTAGCACAGATACGCAGTATTTT. This chain joins TRBV7-9 and TRBJ2-3, with TRBD2 matching 7 bases. From germline, CDR1 is SEHNR and CDR2 FQNEAQ (reference sequence). V dropped 1 base and J dropped 0; count of bases not matched to a gene: 10. This CDR3 has 18 amino acids.

The gene calls are TRBV7-8 and TRBJ2-7; TRBD2 matches 7 bases. V was pared by 7 bases and J by 1 base, with 7 bases of the junction left unmatched. Germline V lookup: CDR1 SGHVS, CDR2 FQNEAQ. The CDR3 is 14 residues long. The CDR3: CASTNGTTSYEQYF. CDR3 coding DNA: TGTGCCAGCACCAACGGGACTACGTCCTACGAGCAGTACTTC.

This clone has only one observation. The genes are TRBV30 and TRBJ1-3; 7 bases agree with TRBD1. CDR3 length: 14 residues. Germline CDR1 and CDR2: GTSNPN and SVGIG (reference sequence). Unmatched junction bases numbered 4, after V lost 5 bases and J lost 0 bases. The DNA for the CDR3 is TGTGCCTGGTGGACAGGCCACTCTGGAAACACCATATATTTT. This gives the protein CAWWTGHSGNTIYF.

This chain joins TRBV10-3 and TRBJ2-7; 11 positions match TRBD1. The CDR3 totals 14 residues. Germline V gives CDR1 ENHRY, CDR2 SYGVKD. V lost 4 bases and J lost 6; bases outside the gene matches: 5. Here the CDR3 DNA reads TGTGCCATCAGTGGAGGACAGGGGGCCTTCGAGCAGTACTTC. It is translated as CAISGGQGAFEQYF.

The V call is TRBV7-3, the J call TRBJ2-1; tentative D call: TRBD2 (6 bases). Trimming took 4 bases from V and 2 from J, leaving 12 bases between them. The germline gives CDR1 SGHTA, CDR2 FQGTGA. CDR3 length: 15 amino acids. The CDR3 spells CASSSPGTAYNEQFF. The CDR3 nucleotides are TGTGCCAGCAGCTCCCCCGGGACTGCCTACAATGAGCAGTTCTTC.

The chain has TRBV7-2 and TRBJ1-6; 10 bases match TRBD1. The J segment lost 5 bases and the V segment lost 5 bases, leaving 12 bases of the junction unmatched. Germline V lookup: CDR1 SGHTA, CDR2 FQGNSA. The CDR3 consists of 18 residues. CDR3 nucleotide sequence: TGTGCCAGCAGCCCACGGACAGGGGGGGGTACCAATAATTCACCCCTCCACTTT. Its protein product is CASSPRTGGGTNNSPLHF.

The J gene is TRBJ2-7, the V gene TRBV25-1, with TRBD1 matching 8 bases. V was clipped by 2 bases and J by 0 bases; unmatched bases: 0. Per germline, CDR1 MGHDK and CDR2 SYGVNS. CDR3 length: 14 residues. The CDR3 DNA is TGTGCCAGCAGTGAACAGGGGGCCTCCTACGAGCAGTACTTC. Protein product: CASSEQGASYEQYF.

Remarks on this clone: The junction does not match germline at one end; this may be a read error. Other DNA sequences within the sample encode an identical CDR3. The chain carries TRBV6-5 and TRBJ2-7, with 12 bases lining up with TRBD2. CDR3 length equals 16 residues. In germline, CDR1 is MNHEY, CDR2 SVGAGI. CDR3 bases: TGTGCCAGTAGTTACTCCCTAGCGGGAGGGCCGGGCGAGCAGTACTTC. It encodes CASSYSLAGGPGEQYF.

Only a few counts were recorded for this clone. V and J are TRBV7-6 and TRBJ1-6; TRBD1 might be the D (5 bases). Germline CDR1 is SGHVS and CDR2 is FNYEAQ. CDR3 size: 15 residues. V was shortened by 4 bases and J by 10 bases, with 17 bases between the two germline ends. The CDR3 DNA reads as TGTGCCAGCAGCTCCGGGGGGATCGGGCAATCACCCCTCCACTTT. Translated: CASSSGGIGQSPLHF.

This chain connects TRBV4-1 to TRBJ1-2, with a possible D match to TRBD1 (6 bases). There are 15 residues in the CDR3. Between the trimmed V and J ends, which lost 0 bases and 5 bases, there was a span of 13 bases. The V gene's germline CDR1 is MGHRA and CDR2 YSYEKL. The CDR3: CASSQDSDRNYGYTF. CDR3 nucleotide sequence: TGCGCCAGCAGCCAAGATAGTGACAGGAATTATGGCTACACCTTC.

In this sample, this clone turned up once. The chain recombines TRBV14 with TRBJ2-5; possible D gene TRBD2, 5 bases. The V and J ends lost 3 bases and 1 base respectively, with 21 bases between them. CDR3 size: 18 residues. CDR1 is SGHDN, CDR2 FVKESK, per germline. The CDR3 DNA follows: TGTGCCAGCAGCCAGGGGTTCCGGGCCACGAGGGTCCAAGAGACCCAGTACTTC. Translated: CASSQGFRATRVQETQYF.

On this clone: A junction boundary mismatches the germline segment, possibly from a read error. The J gene is TRBJ2-7, the V gene TRBV7-8; maybe TRBD2 (6 bases). CDR1 and CDR2 (germline): SGHVS, FQNEAQ. The CDR3 is 15 residues long. CDR3 coding DNA: TGTACCAGCAAACATAGCGGAGACCCGACTTACGAGCAGTACTTC. This encodes CTSKHSGDPTYEQYF. Using reference TRBV7-8 and TRBJ2-7 for the parts outside the CDR3, the full variable domain is GAGVSQSPRYKVAKRGQDVALRCDPISGHVSLFWYQQALGQGPEFLTYFQNEAQLDKSGLPSDRFFAERPEGSVSTLKIQRTQQEDSAVYLCTSKHSGDPTYEQYFGPGTRLTVT.